This TCR beta chain was sequenced during a study of cytomegalovirus exposure and HLA in healthy donors (dated 2017 in TCRdb). About the investigation overall: According to an earlier analysis of 587 of the donors, about 179 million T cells yielded roughly 110 million unique TCR beta sequences and less than 300 Gb of sequence data. Roughly 290 gigabases of sequencing data and roughly 80 million unique TCR sequences made up an early release that covered nearly 650 HLA-typed donors. Among the roughly 390 genotyped donors, approximately 77% belonged to the genetic ancestry cluster associated with self-reported Caucasian donors. The aim of the study was to test whether cataloging public T cell receptors could identify signatures of past pathogen exposure. The study used immunosequencing to profile the T cell repertoires of approximately 690 subjects and linked those repertoires to cytomegalovirus serostatus. Besides the first cohort of hundreds of subjects, a separate validation cohort made up of 120 different subjects was used. The study combined high-throughput TCR immunosequencing, statistical association of individual TCRs with disease status, and machine learning to predict cytomegalovirus infection status. A later analysis re-analyzed previously published TCR beta repertoires from 550 to 700 donors and added high-resolution HLA genotyping to study TCR occurrence patterns. In the later analysis, no new phenotypic data were used to find candidate immune exposures; instead, reliance was placed on TCR beta sequences and their occurrence across donors. An earlier analysis of around 640 of the donors used high-throughput TCR beta sequencing to judge whether each TCR beta V gene segment behaved as functional or pseudogenic. Donor age, sex, ethnicity and CMV serostatus were compiled together with the repertoire data. A later genetic analysis used genome-wide SNP genotypes for about 65% of the 666 donors, treating that subset as a discovery cohort. Every repertoire in the discovery cohort had been generated on one and the same sequencing platform. Class I and class II HLA loci were covered by the typing at four-digit resolution. Typing coverage differed by locus: A, B, C, DRB1 and DQB1 were typed in roughly 620-630 donors, DQA1 in 500 to 550, DPA1 in roughly 590, and DPB1 in around 490. Roughly 5 DR-DQ haplotypes were treated as single units for association and clustering because of strong linkage in the cohort. Across approximately 400 genotyped donors of the cohort, an average of roughly 230,000 unique TCR beta nucleotide sequences per donor were sequenced, and 15% to 20% of those sequences were non-productive. The paper as a whole reports these results and caveats: Correlated functional status among segregating V segments might be attributable to linkage disequilibrium, but an unknown experimental factor could not be ruled out. Assigning TCR associations to individual alleles was difficult when HLA alleles, especially DR and DQ, strongly co-occurred. A few of the identified cytomegalovirus-associated TCR beta chains were confirmed in vitro to be specific for cytomegalovirus antigens. The cohort was sequenced for TCR beta chains only, and without alpha or paired-chain data the features that could be detected were limited. A later analysis associated about 17,000 TCR beta sequences with specific HLA alleles at a false discovery rate of 0.05. A cluster of highly shared sequence variants was judged likely to be a technical artifact of the sequencing pipeline. Sequencing depth was assumed to be roughly uniform across donors in the presence/absence analyses, though that assumption may not hold. In a later genetic analysis, a missense DCLRE1C variant was associated with V-gene and J-gene trimming of TCR beta chains, and the association was replicated in an independent cohort. The classifier was reported to diagnose cytomegalovirus status with high specificity and sensitivity in both the original cohort and the validation cohort. A further reported finding was that TCR beta sequences accurately predicted the HLA-A and HLA-B alleles for most subjects in the first cohort. In a later genetic analysis, fewer N-insertions in productive TCRs were reported among donors in an Asian-associated ancestry cluster than the 666-donor mean. According to the authors, the approach could potentially be generalized to other disease states and immunological phenotypes. Because HLA typing was unavailable for some donors at each locus, only the typed subset was used in association tests. Most TCR sequences were observed very rarely across donors, whereas some public TCRs were present in many individuals. An earlier analysis of around 500 of the donors showed that most TCR beta V segments appeared in productive rearrangements either about 87% or about 30% of the time, which broadly matched IMGT annotations. Immune exposure information for the cohort was limited to CMV serostatus. Because counts were too low, about 18 rarely observed V segments, including chromosome 9 orphons, were excluded from the earlier analysis of several hundred of the donors. A total of roughly 160 TCR beta chains were listed by the study as associated with cytomegalovirus. A later analysis found that most CMV-associated TCR beta chains appeared HLA-restricted, with HLA associations seemingly driven largely by CMV exposure. A later analysis found that TCR association rates varied across HLA loci, with DRB1 alleles showing the most associated TCRs and HLA-C alleles the fewest. The 87-base-pair reads could not distinguish some IMGT-functional V segments, including TRBV6-2 and TRBV6-3, so those segments were excluded. Compared with equally common non-associated chains, HLA-associated TCR beta chains in a later analysis were more clonally expanded and had lower generation probabilities. In a later analysis, several top co-occurrence clusters were reported to appear linked to parvovirus B19, influenza, CMV and Epstein-Barr virus.

Library preparation used the immunoSEQ multiplex PCR assay. The multiplex PCR relied on a mix of 60 forward primers for TCR Vbeta segments and 13 reverse primers for TCR Jbeta segments. A multiplex PCR assay on genomic DNA amplified the CDR3 region of rearranged TCR beta genes. Amplified TCR beta libraries were sequenced as 87-base-pair reads on the Illumina HiSeq System. The authors processed their data as follows. Across the 600 to 700 repertoires, a later analysis counted roughly 77 million unique TCR beta chains, 8.5 million to 12 million of which were shared by at least two donors. Raw reads were error-corrected and collapsed into unique sequences with a nearest-neighbor algorithm that merged closely related sequences to remove PCR and sequencing errors. Alignment of CDR3 sequences to IMGT reference sequences was used to assign V, D and J gene segments. Each retained sequence needed at least a six-nucleotide match to both a V gene segment and a J gene segment. Rearrangements were classified as productive when the CDR3 lacked stop codons and remained in frame with V and J, and all other rearrangements were classified as non-productive. Following IMGT convention, CDR3 was defined as the stretch from the second conserved V-encoded cysteine to the conserved J-encoded phenylalanine. The earlier analysis of about 590 of the donors excluded sequences that lacked an unambiguous match to a single V gene segment. In an earlier analysis of 450 to 750 of the donors, a V segment was called functional when productive rearrangements were above 56.7%, and segregating when the standard deviation between donors exceeded 5%. A statistical classification framework was developed to diagnose cytomegalovirus status using the catalog of TCR beta chain sequences. In a later analysis, V and J genes were assigned by comparing TCR nucleotide sequences against IMGT/GENE-DB human TR gene sequences. The TCRdist pipeline was used in a later analysis to assign CDR3 sequences and most-parsimonious VDJ recombination scenarios. In a later analysis, each TCR beta chain was defined by its CDR3 amino acid sequence together with its V-gene family, and reads lacking a unique V-gene family were excluded. To address suspected cross-contamination and a sequencing artifact, a later analysis removed under 600 highly shared, low-generation-probability nucleotide sequences. In a later analysis, a clonal expansion index for each public chain was calculated from normalized within-repertoire ranks of inferred template counts. In a later analysis, generation probabilities were computed with a VDJ recombination model fitted to out-of-frame rearrangements, and the resulting probabilities were checked against IGoR. In a later analysis, hypergeometric tests were used to score TCR-TCR, TCR-HLA and TCR-CMV co-occurrence, with a repertoire-size bias correction applied to TCR pairs. In a later analysis, false discovery rates were estimated by permuting HLA or CMV assignments 20 times. In a later analysis, co-occurring TCRs were grouped using DBSCAN, and TCRdist sequence similarity was added for clustering within HLA-allele-positive subsets. Repertoires with fewer than 30,000 or more than 120,000 public chains, plus five repertoires with anomalous nucleotide sharing, were excluded from co-occurrence clustering. TCRdb took over this immuneACCESS table, retaining in-frame rearrangements with V and J assigned. Such tables are incomplete; in checked studies, under half of the missing clones stem from an unresolved V gene, and the remainder is unexplained. V, J and clone size derive from that table, while D and trimming were established from the DNA sequence. The sample has approximately 210,000 clones on record, approximately 86% of them singletons. The ten largest clones take up roughly 1.9% of the sample.

A word on this clone: Its antigen specificity is not known. No much larger clone exists at a distance of one base, and base qualities are not known.

The cohort comprised more than 550 healthy bone marrow donors. At the time of sampling, all cohort members were nominally healthy, though unrecorded immune exposures were likely present. The donor tested CMV seronegative, placing the donor among the 350 to 400 seronegative members of the cohort. Every donor gave a peripheral blood sample, and the peripheral blood mononuclear cells from that sample were used for TCR beta sequencing. Genomic DNA extraction from the blood cell samples was performed with the Qiagen DNeasy Blood Extraction Kit. Trimming costs V 8 bases and J 2 bases, and their ends lie 16 bases apart. From the cysteine through the phenylalanine, the CDR3 covers 16 amino acids. Here the CDR3 DNA is all that survives: 48 bases in frame from base 1. CDR1 is given as SNHLY and CDR2 as FYNNEI, both from the germline V gene.

The origin of this receptor is a woman aged 18 to 35 in good health and CMV-seronegative. In this chain, TRBV2 is recombined with TRBJ2-6; a weak D assignment points to TRBD1 (6 bases agree). The material sequenced was PBMCs. The CDR3 loop reads CASVFAQGPGANVLTF. Here is the DNA: TGTGCCAGCGTATTCGCACAGGGCCCTGGGGCCAACGTCCTGACTTTC. Reference TRBV2 and TRBJ2-6 genes cover what lies past the CDR3, so the full variable domain is EPEVTQTPSHQVTQMGQEVILRCVPISNHLYFYWYRQILGQKVEFLVSFYNNEISEKSEIFDDQFSVERPDGSNFTLKIRSTKLEDSAMYFCASVFAQGPGANVLTFGAGSRLTVL.